This TCR beta chain is drawn from a study of blood T cell repertoires in COVID-19. Overall study context: The United States, Italy and Spain supplied acute and convalescent COVID-19 samples.

This clone was seen a handful of times. Additional DNA sequences in this sample encode the identical CDR3. Each participant's cohort was designated according to participant-reported clinical history. Trimming removed 5 bases from V and 2 bases from J; junction bases left unmatched: 1. Germline CDR1 LNHDA, CDR2 SQIVND (reference sequence). This CDR3 has 14 residues. This table comes from immunoSEQ multiplex PCR, and its TCRdb copy is limited to in-frame clones, with some not included. The sample yields 150,000 to 200,000 clones, 80% seen once. Sequencing used PBMCs or T cells enriched from blood (not recorded which). The chain carries TRBV19 and TRBJ2-2; 8 positions agree with TRBD1. The clonotype originates from a man between 35 and 55 years old who had recovered from COVID-19. CDR3 nucleotides: TGTGCCAGTAGTGACAGGGGTAACACCGGGGAGCTGTTTTTT. Its protein product is CASSDRGNTGELFF.